The clone carrying this TCR beta chain was counted a few times. The source of the sample is a study of blood T cells in healthy people across ages. The second PCR ran about 6 to 12 cycles with a sample-barcoded 5' primer and J-beta primers. With 12 random nucleotides, a template-switch adaptor tagged each individual cDNA molecule. TCRdb independently ran MiXCR on the 5' RACE reads; one entry per CDR3 protein. The sample holds about a million distinct CDR3 sequences, 51% seen once. Per germline, CDR1 DFQATT and CDR2 SNEGSKA (reference sequence). V dropped 7 bases and J dropped 5 bases, with 8 bases sitting between them. The CDR3 sequence is 10 residues long.

The receptor was isolated from an older woman in good health. The V call is TRBV20-1, the J call TRBJ2-5; D is ambiguous. Input material: blood. CDR3 nucleotide sequence: TGCAGTGTGACGGCTGAGACCCAGTACTTC. This sequence encodes CSVTAETQYF.